What follows describes a single T cell receptor (beta chain). The target of this receptor is not known. Base qualities are not recorded, but no much larger clone differs from it by a single base. This sample was included in a study of Ad26.COV2.S vaccination and SARS-CoV-2 variants (dated by TCRdb to the early 2020s). For the study in its entirety: Donors in the vaccine arm were drawn from COV1001, a phase I-IIa trial of Ad26.COV2.S in healthy adults that was multicentre, randomized, double-blind and placebo-controlled. The TCR-sequenced set comprised around 32 samples: some 19 Ad26.COV2.S vaccine recipients, 5 placebo recipients and 8 SARS-CoV-2 convalescent individuals. Ad26.COV2.S was administered intramuscularly at 5 x 10^10 or 1 x 10^11 viral particles, either as a single shot or as two shots given 56 days apart. Trial participants were randomized into five groups of five: low-dose or high-dose Ad26.COV2.S given once or twice, or placebo on both occasions. Sequencing of the TCRbeta repertoire served to evaluate the specificity and breadth of SARS-CoV-2-reactive T cell receptors following Ad26.COV2.S vaccination. Throughout the experiments and outcome assessment, investigators stayed blinded to trial group allocation. General findings and caveats noted by the study authors: Non-spike TCR breadth was comparable between vaccine and placebo recipients, consistent with the vaccine containing only spike. Higher spike-specific TCR breadth was observed in Ad26.COV2.S recipients than in placebo recipients (P = 0.0014). The study was not powered for comparison of responses between vaccine doses or regimens. After vaccination, spike-specific CD8+ and CD4+ T cell responses were reported to show substantial breadth. The authors noted that the TCR breadth and depth analyses may have underestimated total T cell responses.

TCRbeta CDR3 regions were sequenced with the immunoSEQ Assay. After extraction, genomic DNA underwent amplification by bias-controlled multiplex PCR, followed by high-throughput sequencing. The source study handled its data this way. To quantify the absolute abundance of every unique TCRbeta CDR3 region, sequences were collapsed and filtered. Usable DNA was measured by amplifying reference genes present in all nucleated cells, and TCRbeta template counts were normalized to that usable DNA to estimate T cell fraction. Repertoire TCRs were annotated as SARS-CoV-2-specific when V gene, CDR3 amino acid sequence and J gene were exactly matched to a known reactive TCR set. The reference SARS-CoV-2 TCR set was obtained from MIRA and was filtered for enrichment in COVID-19-positive ImmuneCODE repertoires, whereby public or cross-reactive TCRs were removed. Based on the MIRA antigens, annotated TCRs were further analysed at the level of specific ORF or position within ORF. Depth was the summed frequency of annotated unique rearrangements, while breadth was defined as annotated unique rearrangements over total unique productive rearrangements. TCR breadth was compared between groups using two-sided Wilcoxon rank-sum tests. What TCRdb holds here is the immuneACCESS table cut down to in-frame rearrangements. Part of the clones is not present; checked against another copy, under half of the missing clones reflect an unresolved V gene, and the others are unexplained. The V and J calls and clone size are taken from that table; D and trimming were inferred from the DNA. The sample table records roughly 500,000 clones; 89% of these occur just once. Together, the top ten hold just over 2.5% of the sample.

The intended sense of this specimen's treatment or condition label: 15 to 20 received Ad26.COV2.S at low or high dose, single or two shots; 5 received placebo; per-sample allocation not given. Repertoires of vaccine and placebo recipients were sequenced from samples collected on day 63 after the first injection. In Cohort 1b, about two dozen adults aged 18-55 years were enrolled at a single site in Boston, USA, between 29 July and 7 August 2020. As a vaccine, Ad26.COV2.S was a replication-incompetent adenovirus type 26 vector that expressed a prefusion-stabilized SARS-CoV-2 spike protein derived from the original Wuhan strain. The TCR was taken from a person between 18 and 59 years old who received the Ad26.COV2.S COVID-19 vaccine or a placebo. The sequencing here drew on peripheral blood, taken in a trial of Ad26.COV2.S vaccine versus placebo.

Here the CDR3 is given as CASSPRRSNTGELFF. The bases are TGTGCCAGCAGCCCCCGTCGTTCGAACACCGGGGAGCTGTTTTTT. The rearranged segments are TRBV7-2 and TRBJ2-2; no D gene call is confident. V is clipped by 5 bases and J by 0 bases, and the sequence between their germline boundaries is 10 bases long. The CDR3 contains 15 residues, cysteine and phenylalanine counted. Left in the record is the CDR3 DNA by itself, 45 bases read in frame from the first base. The germline V gene yields SGHTA for CDR1 and FQGNSA for CDR2.